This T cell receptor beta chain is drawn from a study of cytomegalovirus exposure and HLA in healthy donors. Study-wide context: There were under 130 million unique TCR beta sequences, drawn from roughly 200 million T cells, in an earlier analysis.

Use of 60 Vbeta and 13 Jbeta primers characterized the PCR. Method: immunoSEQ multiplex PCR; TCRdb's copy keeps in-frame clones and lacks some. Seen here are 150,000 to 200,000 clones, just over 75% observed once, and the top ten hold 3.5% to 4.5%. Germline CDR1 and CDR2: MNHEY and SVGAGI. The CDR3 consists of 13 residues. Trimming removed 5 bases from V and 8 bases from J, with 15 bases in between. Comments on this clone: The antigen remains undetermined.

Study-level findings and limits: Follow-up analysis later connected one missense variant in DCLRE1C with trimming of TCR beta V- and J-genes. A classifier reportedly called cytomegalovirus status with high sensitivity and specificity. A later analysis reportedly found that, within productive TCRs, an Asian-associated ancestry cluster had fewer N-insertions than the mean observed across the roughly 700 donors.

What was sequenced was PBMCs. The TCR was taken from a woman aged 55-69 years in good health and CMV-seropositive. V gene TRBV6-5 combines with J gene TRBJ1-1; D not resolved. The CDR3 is CASSPRSFEEAFF. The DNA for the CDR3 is TGTGCCAGCAGTCCTCGGAGCTTCGAAGAAGCTTTCTTT.